Sequencing of this T cell receptor (beta chain) was carried out in a study of blood T cell repertoires in COVID-19. Study in general: Acute and convalescent COVID-19 specimens originated in the United States, Italy and Spain. Sample material is recorded as cDNA or gDNA derived from T cells, B-cell-depleted T cells, or PBMCs.

Per the original methods: For nucleated cells, counts were estimated from reference gene primer amplification. Only in-frame clones appear in the TCRdb table, and some are missing; sequencing was by immunoSEQ multiplex PCR. The V and J calls and clone size were taken over from that table, and D and trimming were inferred from the DNA. The sample lists 60,000 to 85,000 clones; around 86% were seen once. Sequenced: peripheral blood. The sequence was obtained from a human donor in a cohort sampled during active COVID-19.

Written as DNA, the CDR3 is TGTGCCAGCAGCTTAGGGGGGACAGGGGGACCCACAGATACGCAGTATTTT. Amino acids: CASSLGGTGGPTDTQYF. The gene calls are TRBV7-6 and TRBJ2-3; 11 bases fit TRBD1. V trimming: 1 base; J trimming: 2 bases; junction bases outside the gene matches: 5. Germline V gene sequence: CDR1 SGHVS, CDR2 FNYEAQ. This CDR3 is built from 17 residues.